This T cell receptor (beta chain) emerged from a study of siplizumab effects on memory and regulatory T cells. Trimming cost V 6 bases and J 1 base; bases outside gene matches: 15. The CDR3 is 18 residues long. CDR1 and CDR2 from the germline V gene are LNHDA and SQIVND (reference sequence). About this clone itself: Its antigen remains unidentified.

Study-wide points: Proliferating Tregs from siplizumab cultures lacked functional confirmation of suppression.

The assay looked at about 10^5 TCR templates in each sample. Clones were read by immunoSEQ multiplex PCR, and TCRdb kept only the in-frame ones, dropping some. The sample holds some 100,000 clones, about 90% seen once. Sequenced input: CD4+ T cells sorted from blood. The chain joins TRBV19 to TRBJ1-5; 7 bases align to TRBD1. The receptor comes from a human donor in good health. Some clones in this sample may be carry-over from other donors' samples. CDR3 DNA: TGTGCCAGTAGGCACAGCGGCCGGTACAGGGGAAGCAATCAGCCCCAGCATTTT. Translation: CASRHSGRYRGSNQPQHF.